This TCR beta chain was obtained from a study of cytomegalovirus exposure and HLA in healthy donors. Germline loops: CDR1 KGHSH, CDR2 LQKENI. After removal of 3 bases from V and 3 bases from J, the junction contained 9 bases not matched to a gene. This CDR3 spans 20 amino acids. In the PCR, 60 Vbeta and 13 Jbeta primers were used. Measured with immunoSEQ multiplex PCR; TCRdb has only the in-frame clones, and not every one. The sample gives 200,000 to 250,000 clones, roughly 80% of which show up once; 0.22% is in the top ten. Although they were nominally healthy when sampled, donors likely had unrecorded immune exposures.

The chain employs TRBV18 and TRBJ2-6; 15 bases are a match to TRBD2. This clonotype was obtained from a girl aged 2-9 years in good health and CMV-seronegative. Sequenced: PBMCs. CDR3 amino acids: CASSPKLRTSGRVGANVLTF. The CDR3 coding sequence is TGTGCCAGCTCACCCAAACTACGGACTAGCGGGAGGGTTGGGGCCAACGTCCTGACTTTC.